This T cell receptor (beta chain) is from a study of T-cell memory formation after mild COVID-19. Study as a whole: Clusters were largely donor specific.

General study points: Researchers report contracting CD4+ clones mostly in CM and EM, with CD8+ clones in EMRA.

Only a few counts were recorded for this clonotype. Its target is unknown. One junction end disagrees with the germline gene, perhaps due to a read error. This CDR3 has 9 residues. Germline assignment: CDR1 LGHNA and CDR2 YNFKEQ. Constant-segment primers served in 5'RACE that generated TCR alpha and TCR beta cDNA libraries bearing sample barcodes and UMIs. TCRdb reprocessed the 5' RACE reads via MiXCR and lists one record per CDR3 protein. Of 250,000 to 350,000 distinct CDR3 sequences in the sample, around an eighth were seen once. This TCR was sampled from a man younger than 35 who had mild COVID-19 (a few samples of this study predate the infection). Cell type and time point are not known. The chain combines TRBV4-2 with TRBJ2-4; D remains ambiguous. The sample comprised PBMCs or a T cell subset sorted from them (not recorded which). CDR3 nucleotide sequence: TGTGCCAGCAGCCAAGATTCGGACTTC. This sequence encodes CASSQDSDF.